The 25 T cell receptor beta chains below all came from one sample that was sequenced in a study of beta chain features in type 1 diabetes. TCRB transcripts that were expressed got sequenced, as all of the isolated RNA had been reverse transcribed. Assay: immunoSEQ multiplex PCR; the TCRdb copy retains only in-frame clones and omits some. The data contain a few hundred thousand clones, over 10% of them singletons. The sequencing sample was made of naive CD4+ T cells from blood. The receptors stem from a man aged 18 to 35 in good health.

The chain has TRBV7-2 and TRBJ2-7; TRBD1 matches 7 bases. The CDR3 consists of 15 residues. Trimming at V came to 4 bases and at J to 7 bases, leaving 13 bases not matched to a gene. The germline CDR1 and CDR2 sequences are SGHTA and FQGNSA. The chain's CDR3 is CASSSQGPTVVEQYF. As DNA, the CDR3 is TGTGCCAGCAGCTCACAGGGGCCTACGGTTGTTGAGCAGTACTTC.

This clone was detected a few times. The chain uses TRBV18 and TRBJ2-5, with 12 bases identical to TRBD2. Germline CDR1 is KGHSH and CDR2 is LQKENI. The CDR3 runs 16 residues. The ends lost 0 bases at V and 6 bases at J; junction bases unmatched: 5. The CDR3 bases are TGTGCCAGCTCACCACCTGGGACTAGCGGGTTGAAGACCCAGTACTTC. As protein: CASSPPGTSGLKTQYF.

This clone was detected a few times. V and J are TRBV28 and TRBJ2-7, with D possibly matching TRBD2 (6 bases). The germline V gene encodes CDR1 MDHEN and CDR2 SYDVKM. Trimming cost V 3 bases and J 5 bases, with 14 bases left between them. The CDR3 extends over 14 amino acids. The CDR3 coding sequence is TGTGCCAGCAGTTTGTCCCCGGGGAGGAACGAGCAGTACTTC. It yields the protein CASSLSPGRNEQYF.

The CDR3 sequence: CASSTGTGNTGELFF. CDR3 nucleotides: TGTGCCAGCAGCACCGGGACAGGGAACACCGGGGAGCTGTTTTTT. The V and J genes are TRBV9 and TRBJ2-2; 8 bases are a match to TRBD1. The CDR3 runs to 15 residues. V lost 4 bases and J lost 1; bases outside the gene matches: 3. Germline CDR1 SGDLS, CDR2 YYNGEE.

The rearrangement joins TRBV7-9 to TRBJ2-5; 8 nucleotides align to TRBD2. Germline CDR1 SEHNR, CDR2 FQNEAQ (reference sequence). Germline trimming cut 6 bases from V and 11 bases from J; bases unmatched to any gene: 11. This CDR3 has 13 residues. CDR3 sequence reads: CASRAGGRGEQYF. The CDR3 nucleotides are TGTGCCAGCAGGGCGGGAGGAAGGGGTGAGCAGTACTTC. Filled out from reference TRBV7-9 and TRBJ2-5, the complete variable domain reads DTGVSQNPRHKITKRGQNVTFRCDPISEHNRLYWYRQTLGQGPEFLTYFQNEAQLEKSRLLSDRFSAERPKGSFSTLEIQRTEQGDSAMYLCASRAGGRGEQYFGPGTRLLVL.

This clone turned up a few times. This sequence joins TRBV9 and TRBJ2-2; D ambiguous. V was clipped by 0 bases and J by 1 base, with 10 bases between them. The germline gives CDR1 SGDLS, CDR2 YYNGEE. The CDR3 is made up of 16 amino acids. DNA for the CDR3: TGTGCCAGCAGCGTAGAATCGGCTAGGAACACCGGGGAGCTGTTTTTT. This codes for CASSVESARNTGELFF.

This clone turned up a few times. This chain uses TRBV5-4 with TRBJ2-3, with 7 bases identical to TRBD2. The CDR3 runs to 15 residues. Germline CDR1 SGHNT, CDR2 YYREEE (reference sequence). V shed 5 bases, J shed 0 bases, and the junction held 6 bases outside the gene matches. The DNA for the CDR3 is TGTGCCAGCAGAGGGACTACACATAGCACAGATACGCAGTATTTT. Its translation is CASRGTTHSTDTQYF.

This clone was observed at least ten times. The gene calls are TRBV29-1 and TRBJ2-5; D remains unclear. V was cut by 4 bases and J by 5 bases, with 5 bases left in between. This CDR3 has 10 residues. From germline, CDR1 is SQVTM and CDR2 ANQGSEA. As DNA, the CDR3 is TGCAGCGTTGCGTCCGAGACCCAGTACTTC. This gives the protein CSVASETQYF.

This clone has more than one count but fewer than ten. The chain is built from TRBV5-1 and TRBJ2-7; 8 bases map to TRBD1. This CDR3 is built from 15 residues. Germline CDR1 SGHRS, CDR2 YFSETQ. The ends lost 5 bases at V and 2 bases at J; junction bases unmatched: 9. The CDR3 DNA sequence: TGCGCCAGCAGGGCAACGGGACAGGCCACCTACGAGCAGTACTTC. Protein product: CASRATGQATYEQYF.

The V gene is TRBV5-1, the J gene TRBJ2-1; 11 bases agree with TRBD1. CDR3 length: 15 residues. Per germline, CDR1 SGHRS and CDR2 YFSETQ. V shed 4 bases, J shed 2 bases, and the junction held 2 bases outside the gene matches. CDR3 loop: CASSAGQGAYNEQFF. The CDR3, as DNA: TGCGCCAGCAGCGCGGGACAGGGGGCCTACAATGAGCAGTTCTTC.

This clone appeared once. This chain uses TRBV7-2 with TRBJ1-1, with D perhaps matching TRBD1 (6 bases). Germline-derived CDR1 and CDR2 are SGHTA and FQGNSA. The CDR3 sequence is 14 residues long. V was trimmed by 5 bases and J by 9 bases, leaving 19 bases between them. The CDR3 is CASSPAGGFSQAFF. CDR3 coding DNA: TGTGCCAGCAGCCCCGCTGGGGGCTTCTCTCAAGCTTTCTTT.

This clone has more than one count but fewer than ten. The CDR3 region has the DNA TGTGCCAGCAGCCTGGGGAGGACGGACACTGAAGCTTTCTTT. This encodes CASSLGRTDTEAFF. The chain is built from TRBV28 and TRBJ1-1; no clear D gene. V was trimmed by 6 bases and J by 3 bases, leaving 14 bases between them. Germline loops: CDR1 MDHEN, CDR2 SYDVKM. The CDR3 extends over 14 amino acids.

This clone has more than one count but fewer than ten. The chain carries TRBV5-1 and TRBJ1-4; possible D gene TRBD1, 6 bases. The germline CDR1 and CDR2 sequences are SGHRS and YFSETQ. The length of the CDR3 is 15 residues. The V gene lost 2 bases and the J gene lost 7 bases, with 15 bases spanning the gap. This CDR3 is CASSLTGTTAEKLFF. CDR3 in DNA: TGCGCCAGCAGCTTAACAGGGACCACGGCTGAAAAACTGTTTTTT.

This sequence joins TRBV28 and TRBJ2-2, with a possible D match to TRBD2 (7 bases). Trimming removed 6 bases at V and 4 bases at J, with 15 bases between. This CDR3 comprises 15 residues. CDR1 MDHEN and CDR2 SYDVKM come from the germline V gene. CDR3 nucleotide sequence: TGTGCCAGCAGCCCCGGGGGGCGGGGCACCGGGGAGCTGTTTTTT. This sequence encodes CASSPGGRGTGELFF. Full variable domain (rest looked up from reference TRBV28 and TRBJ2-2): DVKVTQSSRYLVKRTGEKVFLECVQDMDHENMFWYRQDPGLGLRLIYFSYDVKMKEKGDIPEGYSVSREKKERFSLILESASTNQTSMYLCASSPGGRGTGELFFGEGSRLTVL.

The chain joins TRBV5-1 to TRBJ1-3, with unresolved D. Trimming stripped 1 base from V and 2 bases from J, with 10 bases between. The CDR3 covers 15 residues. Per germline, CDR1 SGHRS and CDR2 YFSETQ. The CDR3 bases are TGCGCCAGCAGCTTGACAACAGCACCTGGAAACACCATATATTTT. The encoded protein is CASSLTTAPGNTIYF. Full variable domain (rest looked up from reference TRBV5-1 and TRBJ1-3): KAGVTQTPRYLIKTRGQQVTLSCSPISGHRSVSWYQQTPGQGLQFLFEYFSETQRNKGNFPGRFSGRQFSNSRSEMNVSTLELGDSALYLCASSLTTAPGNTIYFGEGSWLTVV.

A few counts support this clone. The chain carries TRBV19 and TRBJ2-5; 11 positions match TRBD1. The CDR3 covers 15 residues. Per the germline V gene, CDR1 is LNHDA and CDR2 is SQIVND (reference sequence). Trimming removed 7 bases from V and 4 bases from J; junction bases left unmatched: 8. CDR3 nucleotides: TGTGCCAGTATCGGCCGGGACAGGGGGAGAGAGACCCAGTACTTC. Encoded protein: CASIGRDRGRETQYF.

The gene calls are TRBV28 and TRBJ2-3; D is perhaps TRBD2 (5 bases). The germline V gene has CDR1 MDHEN and CDR2 SYDVKM. CDR3 length: 16 amino acids. Trimming removed 5 bases at V and 1 base at J, with 16 bases between. Written as DNA, the CDR3 is TGTGCCAGCAGTCCCTCGGCTAGCCGACGCACAGATACGCAGTATTTT. Protein sequence: CASSPSASRRTDTQYF. Full variable domain (outside the CDR3, taken from reference TRBV28 and TRBJ2-3): DVKVTQSSRYLVKRTGEKVFLECVQDMDHENMFWYRQDPGLGLRLIYFSYDVKMKEKGDIPEGYSVSREKKERFSLILESASTNQTSMYLCASSPSASRRTDTQYFGPGTRLTVL.

This clone was recorded a few times. The J gene is TRBJ1-2, the V gene TRBV5-1; 7 positions agree with TRBD1. The ends lost 0 bases at V and 5 bases at J; junction bases unmatched: 7. CDR1 is SGHRS and CDR2 is YFSETQ in the germline V gene. The CDR3 has 15 residues. The CDR3 loop is CASSLGAGGRYGYTF. Here the CDR3 DNA reads TGCGCCAGCAGCTTGGGGGCAGGGGGAAGATATGGCTACACCTTC.

This chain connects TRBV7-8 to TRBJ2-2, with D perhaps TRBD2 (6 bases). This CDR3 is built from 16 residues. Germline V gene data show CDR1 as SGHVS and CDR2 as FQNEAQ. V dropped 5 bases and J dropped 0 bases, with 13 bases sitting between them. The CDR3 bases are TGTGCCAGCAGCCCCAGGGACTTTTCGAACACCGGGGAGCTGTTTTTT. Encoded protein: CASSPRDFSNTGELFF.

This clone was picked up a small number of times. Other DNA sequences in the sample encode the same CDR3. This sequence joins TRBV6-6 and TRBJ1-5; 8 bases fit TRBD1. Germline CDR1 and CDR2: MNHNY and SVGAGI (reference sequence). The CDR3 totals 14 residues. Trimming took 0 bases from V and 5 from J; bases not matched to a gene: 0. CDR3 protein: CASSYSTGDQPQHF. The CDR3 DNA reads TGTGCCAGCAGTTACTCGACAGGGGATCAGCCCCAGCATTTT.

The CDR3 spells CATTRDRGFQEKLFF. CDR3 in DNA: TGTGCCACCACCCGGGACAGGGGGTTTCAGGAAAAACTGTTTTTT. The V call is TRBV15, the J call TRBJ1-4, with 11 nucleotides matching TRBD1. The CDR3 contains 15 residues. Looked up from germline, CDR1 is LNHNV and CDR2 is YYDKDF (reference sequence). Trimming took 7 bases from V and 8 from J; bases not matched to a gene: 9.

The chain joins TRBV7-8 to TRBJ1-1; 7 positions agree with TRBD1. Germline-derived CDR1 and CDR2 are SGHVS and FQNEAQ. The junction had 6 bases not matched to a gene; V was cut back by 5 bases and J by 3 bases. The CDR3 runs 14 residues. Written as DNA, the CDR3 is TGTGCCAGCAGCCGAGGACAGGCCGACACTGAAGCTTTCTTT. It encodes CASSRGQADTEAFF.

This clone was seen a few times. J is TRBJ2-5 and V is TRBV28; TRBD2 aligns across 16 bases. V lost 3 bases, J lost 5 bases, and 0 bases stayed unmatched. The CDR3 covers 15 residues. Germline CDR1 and CDR2: MDHEN and SYDVKM. In DNA, the CDR3 is TGTGCCAGCAGTTTGGGACTAGCGGGGGGGGAGACCCAGTACTTC. Its protein product is CASSLGLAGGETQYF.

This clone was counted between two and nine times. The V call is TRBV5-6, the J call TRBJ2-2, with D maybe TRBD1 (6 bases). Germline assignment: CDR1 SGHDT and CDR2 YYEEEE. The CDR3 contains 15 residues. V was trimmed by 1 base and J by 2 bases, leaving 9 bases between them. CDR3 amino acids: CASSLPGVNTGELFF. The CDR3 region has the DNA TGTGCCAGCAGCTTGCCAGGGGTTAACACCGGGGAGCTGTTTTTT.

The chain combines TRBV19 with TRBJ2-1; maybe TRBD1 (6 bases). The length of the CDR3 is 16 residues. V gave up 6 bases and J gave up 5 bases, with 20 bases separating them. Germline CDR1 and CDR2: LNHDA and SQIVND (reference sequence). The CDR3 region is CASSPWSRGTDNEQFF. The CDR3 nucleotides read TGTGCCAGTAGCCCTTGGAGCAGGGGTACGGACAATGAGCAGTTCTTC. The whole variable domain, remainder taken from reference TRBV19 and TRBJ2-1, is DGGITQSPKYLFRKEGQNVTLSCEQNLNHDAMYWYRQDPGQGLRLIYYSQIVNDFQKGDIAEGYSVSREKKESFPLTVTSAQKNPTAFYLCASSPWSRGTDNEQFFGPGTRLTVL.